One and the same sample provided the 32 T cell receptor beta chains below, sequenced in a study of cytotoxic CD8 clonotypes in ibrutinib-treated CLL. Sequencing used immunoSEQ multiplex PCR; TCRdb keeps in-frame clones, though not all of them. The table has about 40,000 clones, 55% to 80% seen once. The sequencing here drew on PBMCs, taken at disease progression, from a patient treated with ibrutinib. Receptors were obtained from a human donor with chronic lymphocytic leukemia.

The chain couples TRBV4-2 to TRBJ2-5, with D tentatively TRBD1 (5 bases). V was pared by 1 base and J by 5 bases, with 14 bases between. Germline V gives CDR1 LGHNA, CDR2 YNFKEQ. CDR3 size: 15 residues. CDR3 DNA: TGTGCCAGCAGCCAAGTCACAGTGGCAGGGGAGACCCAGTACTTC. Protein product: CASSQVTVAGETQYF.

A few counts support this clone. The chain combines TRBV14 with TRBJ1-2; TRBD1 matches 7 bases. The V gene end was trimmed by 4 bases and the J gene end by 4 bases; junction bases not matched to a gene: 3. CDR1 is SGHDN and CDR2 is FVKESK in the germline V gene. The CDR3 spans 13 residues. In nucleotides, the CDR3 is TGTGCCAGCAGCCGGGACAGCCTCTATGGCTACACCTTC. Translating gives CASSRDSLYGYTF.

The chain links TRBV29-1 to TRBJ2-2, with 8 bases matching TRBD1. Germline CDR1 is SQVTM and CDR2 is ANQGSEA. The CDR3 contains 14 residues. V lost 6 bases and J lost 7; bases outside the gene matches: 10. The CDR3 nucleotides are TGCAGCGTGATGCCGGGACAGGACTACGGGGAGCTGTTTTTT. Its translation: CSVMPGQDYGELFF.

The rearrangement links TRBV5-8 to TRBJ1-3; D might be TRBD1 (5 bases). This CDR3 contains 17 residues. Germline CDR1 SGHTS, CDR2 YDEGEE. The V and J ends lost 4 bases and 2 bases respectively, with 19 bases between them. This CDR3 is CASSGGARASPGNTIYF. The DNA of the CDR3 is TGTGCCAGCAGCGGCGGGGCCAGGGCGAGCCCTGGAAACACCATATATTTT.

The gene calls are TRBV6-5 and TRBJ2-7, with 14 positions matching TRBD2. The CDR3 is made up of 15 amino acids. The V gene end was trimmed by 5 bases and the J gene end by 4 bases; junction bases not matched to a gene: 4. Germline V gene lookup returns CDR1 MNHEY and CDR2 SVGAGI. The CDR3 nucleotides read TGTGCCAGCAGTCCCGGGACTAGCGGGAGTTACGAGCAGTACTTC. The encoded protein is CASSPGTSGSYEQYF.

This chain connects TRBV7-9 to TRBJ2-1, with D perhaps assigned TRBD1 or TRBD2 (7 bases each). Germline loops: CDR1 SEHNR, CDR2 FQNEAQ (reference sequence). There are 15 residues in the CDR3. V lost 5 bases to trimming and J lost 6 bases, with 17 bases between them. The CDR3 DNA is TGTGCCAGCAGCAGAGGGGGCGGGAGTACCAATGAGCAGTTCTTC. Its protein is CASSRGGGSTNEQFF.

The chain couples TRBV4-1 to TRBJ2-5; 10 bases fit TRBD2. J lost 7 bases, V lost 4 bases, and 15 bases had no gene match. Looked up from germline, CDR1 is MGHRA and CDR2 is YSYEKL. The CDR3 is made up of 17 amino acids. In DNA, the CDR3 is TGCGCCAGCAGCCTAGAAAATGGAGCGGGAGGGCCTCGGACCCAGTACTTC. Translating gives CASSLENGAGGPRTQYF.

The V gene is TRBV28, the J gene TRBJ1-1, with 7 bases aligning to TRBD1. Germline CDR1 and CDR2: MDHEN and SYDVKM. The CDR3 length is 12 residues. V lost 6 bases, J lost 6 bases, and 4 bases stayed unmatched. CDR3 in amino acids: CASRGDRAEAFF. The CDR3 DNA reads TGTGCCAGCAGGGGAGACAGGGCTGAAGCTTTCTTT.

The CDR3 nucleotides are TGTGCCAGCTCACCATCGCTGGATTACAATGAGCAGTTCTTC. Translation: CASSPSLDYNEQFF. The chain joins TRBV18 to TRBJ2-1; D is uncertain. The CDR3 is made up of 14 amino acids. CDR1 and CDR2 from the germline V gene are KGHSH and LQKENI. V lost 2 bases, J lost 4 bases, and 9 bases lay in between.

Here the CDR3 reads CASSSQVGERPYEQYF. The CDR3 DNA follows: TGTGCCAGCAGCTCCCAGGTAGGGGAACGACCCTACGAGCAGTACTTC. The rearrangement joins TRBV7-6 to TRBJ2-7; tentative D call: TRBD1 (5 bases). The CDR3 is 16 residues long. Between the trimmed V and J ends, which lost 4 bases and 2 bases, there was a span of 18 bases. Germline-derived CDR1 and CDR2 are SGHVS and FNYEAQ.

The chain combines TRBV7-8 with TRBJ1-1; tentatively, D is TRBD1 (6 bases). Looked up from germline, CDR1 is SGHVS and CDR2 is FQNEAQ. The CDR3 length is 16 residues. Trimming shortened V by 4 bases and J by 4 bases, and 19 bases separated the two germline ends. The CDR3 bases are TGTGCCAGCAGCTCCCCAGGGGCCCTCGGGGGCACTGAAGCTTTCTTT. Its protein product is CASSSPGALGGTEAFF.

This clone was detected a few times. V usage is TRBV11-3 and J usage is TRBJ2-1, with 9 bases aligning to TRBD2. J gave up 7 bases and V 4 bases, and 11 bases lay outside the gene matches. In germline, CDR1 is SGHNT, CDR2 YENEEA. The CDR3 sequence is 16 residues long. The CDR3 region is CASSSGPAGGENEQFF. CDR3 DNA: TGTGCCAGCAGCTCCGGCCCAGCGGGAGGTGAGAATGAGCAGTTCTTC. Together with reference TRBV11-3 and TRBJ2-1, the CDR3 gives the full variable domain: EAGVVQSPRYKIIEKKQPVAFWCNPISGHNTLYWYLQNLGQGPELLIRYENEEAVDDSQLPKDRFSAERLKGVDSTLKIQPAELGDSAVYLCASSSGPAGGENEQFFGPGTRLTVL.

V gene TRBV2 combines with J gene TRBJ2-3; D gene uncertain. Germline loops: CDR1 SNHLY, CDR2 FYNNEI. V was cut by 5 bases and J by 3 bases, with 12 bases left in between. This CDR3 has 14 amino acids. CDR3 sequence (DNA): TGTGCCAGCAGTCAGAAGACCGAAACAGATACGCAGTATTTT. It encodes CASSQKTETDTQYF. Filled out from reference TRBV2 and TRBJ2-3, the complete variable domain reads EPEVTQTPSHQVTQMGQEVILRCVPISNHLYFYWYRQILGQKVEFLVSFYNNEISEKSEIFDDQFSVERPDGSNFTLKIRSTKLEDSAMYFCASSQKTETDTQYFGPGTRLTVL.

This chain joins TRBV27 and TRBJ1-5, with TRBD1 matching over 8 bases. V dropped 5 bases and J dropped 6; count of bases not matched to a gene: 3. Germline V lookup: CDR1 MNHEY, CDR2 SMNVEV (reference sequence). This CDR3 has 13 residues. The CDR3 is CASSRQGTQPQHF. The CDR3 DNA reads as TGTGCCAGCAGTCGACAGGGGACTCAGCCCCAGCATTTT.

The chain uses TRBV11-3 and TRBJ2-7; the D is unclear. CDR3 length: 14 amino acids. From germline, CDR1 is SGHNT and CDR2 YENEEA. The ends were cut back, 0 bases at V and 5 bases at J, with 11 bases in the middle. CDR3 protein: CASSLDPAQDEQYF. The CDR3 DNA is TGTGCCAGCAGCTTAGACCCAGCGCAGGACGAGCAGTACTTC.

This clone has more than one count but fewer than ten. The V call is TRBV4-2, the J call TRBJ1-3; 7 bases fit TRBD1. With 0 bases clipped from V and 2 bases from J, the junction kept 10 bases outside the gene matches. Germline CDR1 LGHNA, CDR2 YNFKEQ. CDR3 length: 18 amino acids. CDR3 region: CASSQDPPRQGTGNTIYF. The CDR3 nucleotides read TGTGCCAGCAGCCAAGACCCCCCCAGACAGGGTACTGGAAACACCATATATTTT.

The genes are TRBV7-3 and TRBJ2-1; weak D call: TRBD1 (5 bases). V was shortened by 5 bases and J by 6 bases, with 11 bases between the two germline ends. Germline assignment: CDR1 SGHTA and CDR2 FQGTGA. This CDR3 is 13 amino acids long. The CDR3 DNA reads TGTGCCAGCAGCCCTGGACACCTCAATGAGCAGTTCTTC. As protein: CASSPGHLNEQFF.

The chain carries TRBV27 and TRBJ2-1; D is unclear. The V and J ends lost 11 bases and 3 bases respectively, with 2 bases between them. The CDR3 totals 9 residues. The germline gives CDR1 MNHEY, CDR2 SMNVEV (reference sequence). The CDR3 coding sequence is TGTGCCGACTACAATGAGCAGTTCTTC. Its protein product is CADYNEQFF.

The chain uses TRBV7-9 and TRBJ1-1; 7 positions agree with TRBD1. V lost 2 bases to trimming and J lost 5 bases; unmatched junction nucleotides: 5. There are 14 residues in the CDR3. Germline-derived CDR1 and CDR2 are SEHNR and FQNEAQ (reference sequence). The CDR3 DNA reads TGTGCCAGCAGCTTAATCGGCAGGGGGACTGAAGCTTTCTTT. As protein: CASSLIGRGTEAFF.

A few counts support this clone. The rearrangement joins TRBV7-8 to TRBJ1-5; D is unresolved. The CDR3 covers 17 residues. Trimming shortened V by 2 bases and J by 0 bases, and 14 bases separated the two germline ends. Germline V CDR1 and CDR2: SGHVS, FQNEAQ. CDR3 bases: TGTGCCAGCAGCTTATGGGAGCAGCCAGCTAGCAATCAGCCCCAGCATTTT. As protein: CASSLWEQPASNQPQHF.

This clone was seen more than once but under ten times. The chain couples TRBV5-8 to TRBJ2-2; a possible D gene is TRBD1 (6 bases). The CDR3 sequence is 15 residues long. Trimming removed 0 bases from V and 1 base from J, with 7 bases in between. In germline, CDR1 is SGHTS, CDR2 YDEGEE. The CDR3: CASSLGTVNTGELFF. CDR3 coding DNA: TGTGCCAGCAGCTTGGGGACAGTGAACACCGGGGAGCTGTTTTTT.

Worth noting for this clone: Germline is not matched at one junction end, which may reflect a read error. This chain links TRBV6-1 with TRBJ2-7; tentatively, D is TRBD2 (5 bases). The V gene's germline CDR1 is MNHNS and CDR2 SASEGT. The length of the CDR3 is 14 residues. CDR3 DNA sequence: TGTGCCAGCATTGAAGGACTGAACTCCTACGAGCAGTACTTC. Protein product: CASIEGLNSYEQYF.

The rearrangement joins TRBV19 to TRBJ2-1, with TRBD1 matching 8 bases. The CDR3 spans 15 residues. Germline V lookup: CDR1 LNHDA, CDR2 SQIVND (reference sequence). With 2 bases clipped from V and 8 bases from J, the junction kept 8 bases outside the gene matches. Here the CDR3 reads CASSIIGGQGHEQFF. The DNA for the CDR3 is TGTGCCAGTAGTATAATCGGAGGACAGGGCCATGAGCAGTTCTTC.

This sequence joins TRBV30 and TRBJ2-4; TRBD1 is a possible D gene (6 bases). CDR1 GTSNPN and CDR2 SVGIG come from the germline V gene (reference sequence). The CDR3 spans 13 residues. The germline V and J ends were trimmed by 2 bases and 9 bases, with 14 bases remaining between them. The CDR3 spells CAWSTNRDVIQYF. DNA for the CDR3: TGTGCCTGGAGTACAAACAGGGATGTCATTCAGTACTTC.

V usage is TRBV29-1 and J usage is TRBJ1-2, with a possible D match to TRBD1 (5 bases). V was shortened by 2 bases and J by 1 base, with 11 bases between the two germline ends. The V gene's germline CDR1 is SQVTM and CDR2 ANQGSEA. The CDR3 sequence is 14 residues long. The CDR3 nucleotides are TGCAGCGTTGAAAAGGGGCCCTTTAACTATGGCTACACCTTC. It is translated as CSVEKGPFNYGYTF.

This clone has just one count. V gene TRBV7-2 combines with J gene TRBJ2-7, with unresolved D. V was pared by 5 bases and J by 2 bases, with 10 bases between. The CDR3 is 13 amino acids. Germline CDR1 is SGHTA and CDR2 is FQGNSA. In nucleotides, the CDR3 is TGTGCCAGCAGCCCTCGATCCACCTACGAGCAGTACTTC. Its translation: CASSPRSTYEQYF. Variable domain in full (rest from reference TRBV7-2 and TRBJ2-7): GAGVSQSPSNKVTEKGKDVELRCDPISGHTALYWYRQSLGQGLEFLIYFQGNSAPDKSGLPSDRFSAERTGGSVSTLTIQRTQQEDSAVYLCASSPRSTYEQYFGPGTRLTVT.

CDR3 in DNA: TGCGCCAGCAGCCAAGATTGGCAGATGGACACCCAGTACTTC. Translation: CASSQDWQMDTQYF. The V call is TRBV4-1, the J call TRBJ2-5; D gene uncertain. The CDR3 runs 14 residues. V lost 0 bases and J lost 8, with 13 bases in between. CDR1 and CDR2 (germline): MGHRA, YSYEKL.

The CDR3 is CASSPLTGSSRGNEKLFF. The CDR3 DNA follows: TGTGCCAGCAGTCCTCTGACGGGATCCTCTCGGGGTAATGAAAAACTGTTTTTT. The genes are TRBV2 and TRBJ1-4, with no clear D. Germline CDR1 is SNHLY and CDR2 is FYNNEI. The CDR3 has 18 amino acids. The V end was cut by 5 bases, the J end by 4 bases, with 23 bases between.

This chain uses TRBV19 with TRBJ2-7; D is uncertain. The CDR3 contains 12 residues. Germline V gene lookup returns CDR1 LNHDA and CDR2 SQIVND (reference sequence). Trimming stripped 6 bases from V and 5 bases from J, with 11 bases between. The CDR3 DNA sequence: TGTGCCAGTAGCGAGGACCTGGACGAGCAGTACTTC. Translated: CASSEDLDEQYF.

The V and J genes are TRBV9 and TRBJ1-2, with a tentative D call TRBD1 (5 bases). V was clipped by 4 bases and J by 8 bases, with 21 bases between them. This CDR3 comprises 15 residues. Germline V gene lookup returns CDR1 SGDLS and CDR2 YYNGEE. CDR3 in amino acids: CASSTRGWADGGYTF. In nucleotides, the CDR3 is TGTGCCAGCAGCACACGGGGCTGGGCCGACGGGGGCTACACCTTC.

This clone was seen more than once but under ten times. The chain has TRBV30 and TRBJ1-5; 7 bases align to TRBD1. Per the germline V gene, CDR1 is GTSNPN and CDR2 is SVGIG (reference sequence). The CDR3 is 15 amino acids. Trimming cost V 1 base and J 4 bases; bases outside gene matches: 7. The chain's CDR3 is CAWSGPGQKNQPQHF. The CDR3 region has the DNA TGTGCCTGGAGTGGACCGGGACAGAAAAATCAGCCCCAGCATTTT.

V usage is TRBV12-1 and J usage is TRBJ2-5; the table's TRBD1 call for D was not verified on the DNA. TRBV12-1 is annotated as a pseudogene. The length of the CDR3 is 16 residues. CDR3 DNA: TGTGCCAGCAGCTTAATCCACGCGACAGGGCTAGAGACCCAGTACTTC. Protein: CASSLIHATGLETQYF.